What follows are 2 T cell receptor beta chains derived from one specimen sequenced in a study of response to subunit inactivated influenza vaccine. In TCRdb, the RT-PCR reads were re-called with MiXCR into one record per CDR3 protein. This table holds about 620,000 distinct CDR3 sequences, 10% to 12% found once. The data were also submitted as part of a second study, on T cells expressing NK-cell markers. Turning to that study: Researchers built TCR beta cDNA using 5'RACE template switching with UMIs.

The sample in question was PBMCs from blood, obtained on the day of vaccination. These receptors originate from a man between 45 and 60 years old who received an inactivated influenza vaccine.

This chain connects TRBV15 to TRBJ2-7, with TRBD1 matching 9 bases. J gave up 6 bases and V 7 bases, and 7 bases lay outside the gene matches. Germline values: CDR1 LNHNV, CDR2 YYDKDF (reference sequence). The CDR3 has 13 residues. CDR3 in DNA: TGTGCCACCATGGGACAGGGTAAAACCGAGCAGTACTTC. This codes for CATMGQGKTEQYF.

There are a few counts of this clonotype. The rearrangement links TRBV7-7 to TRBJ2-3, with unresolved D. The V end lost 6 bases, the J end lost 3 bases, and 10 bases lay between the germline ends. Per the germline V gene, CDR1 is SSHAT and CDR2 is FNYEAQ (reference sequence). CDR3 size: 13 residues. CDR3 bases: TGTGCCAGCAGTTTCGGAGAGACAGATACGCAGTATTTT. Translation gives CASSFGETDTQYF.